This is a list of T cell receptor beta chains from one sample in a study of blood T cell repertoires in COVID-19. Profiling relied on immunoSEQ multiplex PCR, and the TCRdb table lists in-frame clones only, not all of them. This table has 310,000 or so clones, about 88% appearing once. The specimen sequenced was PBMCs or T cells enriched from blood (not recorded which). The receptor set was obtained from a woman in her forties who had recovered from COVID-19. Each CDR3 is given with its conserved first and last residue. D genes are given only for firm matches. Clone size is not always given. Where it is, it says once, few, many or a class for expanded clones.

d_call | j_call | clone_size | v_call | cdr3_nt | cdr3_aa
NA | TRBJ1-1 | NA | TRBV30 | TGTGCCTGGAAGATAGGGGGGGACACTGAAGCTTTCTTT | CAWKIGGDTEAFF
NA | TRBJ1-5 | NA | TRBV30 | TGTGCCTGGAGGGGCCCCTCGAACAATCAGCCCCAGCATTTT | CAWRGPSNNQPQHF
TRBD1 | TRBJ1-2 | NA | TRBV9 | TGTGCCAGCAGCGTAGAACCCCGGGACAGGGGAGATGGCTACACCTTC | CASSVEPRDRGDGYTF
TRBD2 | TRBJ2-3 | NA | TRBV5-1 | TGCGCCAGCAGCTTGGCCTTTAGCGGGGGAGGCACAGATACGCAGTATTTT | CASSLAFSGGGTDTQYF
NA | TRBJ2-1 | NA | TRBV10-3 | TGTGCCATCAGTGAGTCGGAGGGACCCTACAATGAGCAGTTCTTC | CAISESEGPYNEQFF
NA | TRBJ1-6 | NA | TRBV11-2 | TGTGCCAGCAGCTTAACGCAGGGTAATTCACCCCTCCACTTT | CASSLTQGNSPLHF
TRBD1 | TRBJ2-1 | NA | TRBV4-3 | TGCGCCAGCAGCCAAGCATCGAAACCGGGACAGGGGGTTAATGAGCAGTTCTTC | CASSQASKPGQGVNEQFF
TRBD2 | TRBJ2-1 | NA | TRBV20-1 | TGCAGTGCTAGTCGGGGGGGGCATGAGCAGTTCTTC | CSASRGGHEQFF
NA | TRBJ1-2 | NA | TRBV28 | TGTGCCAGCACGGTTGGGCGCCGCTATGGCTACACCTTC | CASTVGRRYGYTF
NA | TRBJ2-2 | NA | TRBV12-3/TRBV12-4 | TGTGCCAGCAGTACAGGGATCACCGGGGAGCTGTTTTTT | CASSTGITGELFF
NA | TRBJ2-1 | NA | TRBV4-3 | TGCGCCAGCAGCCAAGACTCACGGGGTGGGAGCAATGAGCAGTTCTTC | CASSQDSRGGSNEQFF
NA | TRBJ1-1 | NA | TRBV6-2/TRBV6-3 | TGTGCCAGCAGCCTCGGGCGGGGGCGATACCAGGACACTGAAGCTTTCTTT | CASSLGRGRYQDTEAFF
TRBD2 | TRBJ2-7 | once | TRBV4-3 | TGCGCCAGCAGCCATGCCCTTTCTAGCGGCGAACCCTACGAGCAGTACTTC | CASSHALSSGEPYEQYF
TRBD2 | TRBJ2-1 | NA | TRBV11-2 | TGTGCCAGCAGCTCGACTAGCGGGAACTACAATGAGCAGTTCTTC | CASSSTSGNYNEQFF
TRBD2 | TRBJ2-7 | NA | TRBV15 | TGTGCCACAAGACTAGCGGGGGCATCCTACGAGCAGTACTTC | CATRLAGASYEQYF
NA | TRBJ1-1 | NA | TRBV7-9 | TGTGCCAGCAGCTTATGGGGCCAAGTTGAAATGAACACTGAAGCTTTCTTT | CASSLWGQVEMNTEAFF
NA | TRBJ1-2 | few | TRBV27 | TGTGCCAGCAGTTTCGGGTCGTTCTATGGCTACACCTTC | CASSFGSFYGYTF
NA | TRBJ1-5 | NA | TRBV12-5 | TGTGCTAGTGGCTTGGGACGGGCGGGGCCCCAGCATTTT | CASGLGRAGPQHF
TRBD1 | TRBJ1-1 | NA | TRBV19 | TGTGCCAGTAGTGCTTCGACAGGGGACACTGAAGCTTTCTTT | CASSASTGDTEAFF
NA | TRBJ2-2 | NA | TRBV7-9 | TGTGCCAGCATCGGAACCGGGACTCCCAACACCGGGGAGCTGTTTTTT | CASIGTGTPNTGELFF
NA | TRBJ1-5 | NA | TRBV3-1/TRBV3-2 | TGTGCCAGCACCCCGGTTAGAGGGAATCCCTCACATAGTCAGCCCCAGCATTTT | CASTPVRGNPSHSQPQHF
NA | TRBJ2-7 | NA | TRBV4-1 | TGCGCCAGCAGCCAAGCTGGCGGGGGCCCCTACGAGCAGTACTTC | CASSQAGGGPYEQYF
NA | TRBJ2-5 | NA | TRBV4-3 | TGCGCCAGCAGCCAAGAACTGTCTAGTACGACCCAGTACTTC | CASSQELSSTTQYF
NA | TRBJ1-1 | NA | TRBV28 | TGTGCCAGCAGTGATCCCTACTTTACAGGGTCGAGGACTGAAGCTTTCTTT | CASSDPYFTGSRTEAFF
TRBD1 | TRBJ2-5 | NA | TRBV11-2 | TGTGCCAGCATCTTAGACAGGGGGTACCAAGAGACCCAGTACTTC | CASILDRGYQETQYF
TRBD2 | TRBJ2-3 | NA | TRBV2 | TGTGCCAGCAGTGCCCGCGCCCGGGGGGGCTCAGATACGCAGTATTTT | CASSARARGGSDTQYF
NA | TRBJ2-1 | NA | TRBV23-1 | TGCGCCAGCAGTCAATCGGGGCAAGGGCAGTTCTTC | CASSQSGQGQFF
NA | TRBJ2-1 | NA | TRBV7-6 | TGTGCCAGCAGCTTAAGTCACGGGACAAACAATGAGCAGTTCTTC | CASSLSHGTNNEQFF
NA | TRBJ2-7 | NA | TRBV23-1 | TGCGCCAGCAGTCAAAGCCAGCATCCTAGGAACGAGCAGTACTTC | CASSQSQHPRNEQYF
NA | TRBJ2-7 | NA | TRBV21-1 | TGTGCCATTTCGACCGCAGGAAGCTCCTACGAGCAGTACTTC | CAISTAGSSYEQYF
NA | TRBJ2-5 | NA | TRBV7-2 | TGTGCCAGCAGCCAGCGTGCGGGGGCCCAAGAGACCCAGTACTTC | CASSQRAGAQETQYF
TRBD1 | TRBJ1-4 | NA | TRBV4-3 | TGCGCCAGCAGCCGAAAAAAGGGGACAGTAAGAGCCGAAAAACTGTTTTTT | CASSRKKGTVRAEKLFF
TRBD1 | TRBJ1-2 | NA | TRBV3-1/TRBV3-2 | TGTGCCAGCAGCCAAGCGTGGGACAGGGCGGCCGGCTATGGCTACACCTTC | CASSQAWDRAAGYGYTF
NA | TRBJ1-4 | NA | TRBV25-1 | TGTGCCAGCAGAACAGGGTCTCTCGAAAAACTGTTTTTT | CASRTGSLEKLFF
NA | TRBJ2-7 | NA | TRBV7-6 | TGTGCCAGCAGACCCGGTCAGGGGCCCTCCTACGAGCAGTACTTC | CASRPGQGPSYEQYF
NA | TRBJ2-5 | NA | TRBV27 | TGTGCCAGCACCACCACCCCCCCCGGCGGGGGCACCGGGACCCAGTACTTC | CASTTTPPGGGTGTQYF
TRBD2 | TRBJ2-3 | NA | TRBV7-9 | TGTGCCAGCAGCTTAGGGGGACTAGCTTCAGATACGCAGTATTTT | CASSLGGLASDTQYF
NA | TRBJ2-5 | once | TRBV7-2 | TGTGCCAGCAGCCGGCGGGTAGTTTTCTCGTACCAAGAGACCCAGTACTTC | CASSRRVVFSYQETQYF
NA | TRBJ2-5 | once | TRBV7-9 | TGTGCCAGCAGCTTAGCGTTCAGTGGAGAGACCCAGTACTTC | CASSLAFSGETQYF
TRBD2 | TRBJ2-7 | NA | TRBV2 | TGTGCCAGCAGTGGGCTACTAGCGGGGGGAATCCTCGAGCAGTACTTC | CASSGLLAGGILEQYF